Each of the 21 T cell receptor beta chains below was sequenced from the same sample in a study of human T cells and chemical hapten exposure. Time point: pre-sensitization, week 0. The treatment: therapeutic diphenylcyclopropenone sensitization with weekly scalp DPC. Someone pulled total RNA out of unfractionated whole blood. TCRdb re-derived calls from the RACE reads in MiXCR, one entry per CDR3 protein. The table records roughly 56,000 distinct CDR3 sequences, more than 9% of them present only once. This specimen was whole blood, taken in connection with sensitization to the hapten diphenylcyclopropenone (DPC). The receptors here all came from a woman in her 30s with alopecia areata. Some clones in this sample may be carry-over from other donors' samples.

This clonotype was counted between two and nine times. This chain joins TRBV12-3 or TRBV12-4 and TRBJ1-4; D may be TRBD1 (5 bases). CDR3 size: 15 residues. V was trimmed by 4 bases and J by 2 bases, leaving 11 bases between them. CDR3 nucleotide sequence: TGTGCCAGCAGTTGGGGACCTAGGACTAATGAAAAACTGTTTTTT. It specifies CASSWGPRTNEKLFF.

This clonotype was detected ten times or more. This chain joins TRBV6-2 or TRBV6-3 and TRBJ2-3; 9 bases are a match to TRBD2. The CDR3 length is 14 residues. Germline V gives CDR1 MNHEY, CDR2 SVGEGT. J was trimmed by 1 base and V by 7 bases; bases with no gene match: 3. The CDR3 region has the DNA TGTGCCAGCAACTTAGCGGGGGGCACAGATACGCAGTATTTT. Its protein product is CASNLAGGTDTQYF.

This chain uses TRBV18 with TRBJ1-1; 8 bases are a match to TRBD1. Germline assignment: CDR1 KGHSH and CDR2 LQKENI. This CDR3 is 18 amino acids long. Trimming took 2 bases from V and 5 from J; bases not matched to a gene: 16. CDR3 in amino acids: CASSPSSGSGGAYTEAFF. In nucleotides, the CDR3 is TGTGCCAGCTCACCAAGTTCAGGATCAGGGGGCGCGTATACTGAAGCTTTCTTT. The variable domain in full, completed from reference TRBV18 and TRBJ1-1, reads NAGVMQNPRHLVRRRGQEARLRCSPMKGHSHVYWYRQLPEEGLKFMVYLQKENIIDESGMPKERFSAEFPKEGPSILRIQQVVRGDSAAYFCASSPSSGSGGAYTEAFFGQGTRLTVV.

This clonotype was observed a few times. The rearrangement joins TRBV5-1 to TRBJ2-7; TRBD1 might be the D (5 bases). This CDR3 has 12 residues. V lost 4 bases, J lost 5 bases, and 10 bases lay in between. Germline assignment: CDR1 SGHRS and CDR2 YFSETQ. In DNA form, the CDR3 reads TGCGCCAGCAGCGGGAAAGGGGACGAGCAGTACTTC. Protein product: CASSGKGDEQYF.

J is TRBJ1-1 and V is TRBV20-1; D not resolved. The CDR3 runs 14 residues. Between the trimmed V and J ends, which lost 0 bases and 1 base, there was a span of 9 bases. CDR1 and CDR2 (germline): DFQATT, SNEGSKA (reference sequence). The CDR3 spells CSARDRQWNTEAFF. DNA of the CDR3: TGCAGTGCTAGAGACCGGCAGTGGAACACTGAAGCTTTCTTT.

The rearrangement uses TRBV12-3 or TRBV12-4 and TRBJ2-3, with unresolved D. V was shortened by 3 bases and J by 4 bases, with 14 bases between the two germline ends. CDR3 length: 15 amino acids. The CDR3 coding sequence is TGTGCCAGCAGTTTTGTGACCTGGCGCGCAGATACGCAGTATTTT. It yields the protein CASSFVTWRADTQYF.

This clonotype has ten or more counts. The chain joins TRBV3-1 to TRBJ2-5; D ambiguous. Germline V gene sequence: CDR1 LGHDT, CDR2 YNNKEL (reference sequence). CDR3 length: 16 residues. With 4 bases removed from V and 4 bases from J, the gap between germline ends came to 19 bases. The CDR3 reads CASSPPSGITLETQYF. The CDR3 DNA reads TGTGCCAGCAGCCCCCCAAGTGGAATAACCCTAGAGACCCAGTACTTC.

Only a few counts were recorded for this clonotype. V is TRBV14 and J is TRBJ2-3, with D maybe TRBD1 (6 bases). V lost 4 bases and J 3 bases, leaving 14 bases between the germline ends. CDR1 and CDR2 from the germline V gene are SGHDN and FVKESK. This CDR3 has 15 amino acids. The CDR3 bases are TGTGCCAGCAGCCCCAGGAGGCAGGGGACAGATACGCAGTATTTT. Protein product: CASSPRRQGTDTQYF.

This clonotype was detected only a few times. The CDR3 sequence is CASSSQGAKGTYEQYF. Here the CDR3 DNA reads TGTGCCAGCAGCTCTCAGGGGGCGAAGGGGACCTACGAGCAGTACTTC. The chain employs TRBV7-8 and TRBJ2-7; 8 bases map to TRBD1. CDR1 and CDR2 (germline): SGHVS, FQNEAQ. This CDR3 contains 16 residues. V shed 4 bases, J shed 2 bases, and the junction held 10 bases outside the gene matches.

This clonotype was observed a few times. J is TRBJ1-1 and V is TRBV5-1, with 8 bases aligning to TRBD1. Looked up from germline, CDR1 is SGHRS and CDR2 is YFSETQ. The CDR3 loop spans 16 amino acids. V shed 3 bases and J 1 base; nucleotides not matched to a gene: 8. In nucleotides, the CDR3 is TGCGCCAGCAGCTCACCGGGACAGGAGTCGAACACTGAAGCTTTCTTT. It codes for CASSSPGQESNTEAFF.

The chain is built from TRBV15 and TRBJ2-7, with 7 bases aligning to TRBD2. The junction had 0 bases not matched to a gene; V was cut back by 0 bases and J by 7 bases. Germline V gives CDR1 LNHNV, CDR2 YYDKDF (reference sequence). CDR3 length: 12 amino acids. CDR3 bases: TGTGCCACCAGCAGAGAGGGAGGGGAGCAGTACTTC. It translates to CATSREGGEQYF.

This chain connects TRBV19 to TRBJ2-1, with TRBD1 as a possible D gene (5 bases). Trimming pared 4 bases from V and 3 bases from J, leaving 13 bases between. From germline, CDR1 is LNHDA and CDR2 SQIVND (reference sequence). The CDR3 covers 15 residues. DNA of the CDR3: TGTGCCAGTAGTACAGAATCCGACAGCTACAATGAGCAGTTCTTC. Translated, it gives CASSTESDSYNEQFF.

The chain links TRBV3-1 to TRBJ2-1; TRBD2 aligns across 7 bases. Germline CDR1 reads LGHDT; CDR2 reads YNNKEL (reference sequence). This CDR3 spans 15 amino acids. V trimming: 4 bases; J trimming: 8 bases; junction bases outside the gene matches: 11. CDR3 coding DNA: TGTGCCAGCAGCCTAGCGGGTGTCGTGGAGGATGAGCAGTTCTTC. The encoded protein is CASSLAGVVEDEQFF.

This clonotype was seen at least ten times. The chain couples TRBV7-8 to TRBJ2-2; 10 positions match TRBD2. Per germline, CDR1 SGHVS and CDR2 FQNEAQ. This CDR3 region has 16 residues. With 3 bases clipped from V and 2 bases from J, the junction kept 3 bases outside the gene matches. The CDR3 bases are TGTGCCAGCAGCTTGGTAGCGGGGGGCAACACCGGGGAGCTGTTTTTT. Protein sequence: CASSLVAGGNTGELFF.

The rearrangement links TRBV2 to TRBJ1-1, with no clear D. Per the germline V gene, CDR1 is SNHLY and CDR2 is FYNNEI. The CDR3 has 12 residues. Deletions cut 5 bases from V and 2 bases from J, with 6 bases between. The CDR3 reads CASSPPNTEAFF. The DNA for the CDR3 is TGTGCCAGCAGTCCCCCTAACACTGAAGCTTTCTTT.

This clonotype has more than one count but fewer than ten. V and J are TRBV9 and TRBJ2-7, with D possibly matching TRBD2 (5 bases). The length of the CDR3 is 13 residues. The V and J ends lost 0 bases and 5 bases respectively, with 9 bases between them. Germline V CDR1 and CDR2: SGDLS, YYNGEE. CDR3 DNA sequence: TGTGCCAGCAGCGTAGGTGAGGGAAACGAGCAGTACTTC. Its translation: CASSVGEGNEQYF.

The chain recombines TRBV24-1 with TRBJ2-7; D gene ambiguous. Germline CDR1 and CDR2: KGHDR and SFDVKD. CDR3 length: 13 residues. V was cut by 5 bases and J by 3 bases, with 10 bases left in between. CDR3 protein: CATSAADVYEQYF. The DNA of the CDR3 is TGTGCCACCAGTGCTGCGGACGTCTACGAGCAGTACTTC.

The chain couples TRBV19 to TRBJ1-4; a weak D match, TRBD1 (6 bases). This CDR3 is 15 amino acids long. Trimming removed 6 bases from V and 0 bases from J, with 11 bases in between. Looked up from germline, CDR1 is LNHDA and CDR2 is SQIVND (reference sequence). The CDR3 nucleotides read TGTGCCAGTAGACAGGGAGCCGCAACTAATGAAAAACTGTTTTTT. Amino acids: CASRQGAATNEKLFF. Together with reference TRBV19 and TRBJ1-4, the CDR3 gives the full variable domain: DGGITQSPKYLFRKEGQNVTLSCEQNLNHDAMYWYRQDPGQGLRLIYYSQIVNDFQKGDIAEGYSVSREKKESFPLTVTSAQKNPTAFYLCASRQGAATNEKLFFGSGTQLSVL.

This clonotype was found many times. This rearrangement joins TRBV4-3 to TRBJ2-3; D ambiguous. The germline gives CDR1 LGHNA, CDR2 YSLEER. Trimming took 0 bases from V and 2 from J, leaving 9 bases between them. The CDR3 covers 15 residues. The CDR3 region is CASSQDIIITDTQYF. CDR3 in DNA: TGCGCCAGCAGCCAAGATATAATCATCACAGATACGCAGTATTTT.

The DNA for the CDR3 is TGTGCCAGCACTGGTTCGGGGGTGGATGAAAAACTGTTTTTT. Translating it yields CASTGSGVDEKLFF. The chain joins TRBV13 to TRBJ1-4; D is possibly TRBD1 (5 bases). The CDR3 sequence is 14 residues long. CDR1 is PRHDT, CDR2 FYEKMQ, per germline (reference sequence). Trimming shortened V by 7 bases and J by 6 bases, and 15 bases separated the two germline ends.

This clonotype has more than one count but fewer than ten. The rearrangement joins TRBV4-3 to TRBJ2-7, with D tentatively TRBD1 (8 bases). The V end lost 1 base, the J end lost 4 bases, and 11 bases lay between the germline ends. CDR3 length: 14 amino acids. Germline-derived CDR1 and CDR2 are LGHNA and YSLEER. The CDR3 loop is CASSQVQGGYEQYF. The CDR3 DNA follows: TGCGCCAGCAGCCAAGTACAGGGGGGGTACGAGCAGTACTTC.